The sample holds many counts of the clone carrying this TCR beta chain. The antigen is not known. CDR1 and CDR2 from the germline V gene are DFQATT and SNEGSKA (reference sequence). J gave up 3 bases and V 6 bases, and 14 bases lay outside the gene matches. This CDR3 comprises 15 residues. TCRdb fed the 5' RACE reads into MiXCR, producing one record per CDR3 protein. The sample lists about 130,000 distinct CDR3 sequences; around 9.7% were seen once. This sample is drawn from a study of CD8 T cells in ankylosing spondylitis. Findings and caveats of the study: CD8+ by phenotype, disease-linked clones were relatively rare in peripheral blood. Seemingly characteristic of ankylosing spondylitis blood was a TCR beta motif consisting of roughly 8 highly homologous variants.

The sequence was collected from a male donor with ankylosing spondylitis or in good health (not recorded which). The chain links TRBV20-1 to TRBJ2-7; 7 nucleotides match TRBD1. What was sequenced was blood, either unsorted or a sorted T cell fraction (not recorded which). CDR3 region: CSAYNPGQRIYEQYF. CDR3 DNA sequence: TGCAGTGCATACAACCCGGGACAGAGAATCTACGAGCAGTACTTC.